This TCR beta chain was captured in a study of blood T cell repertoires in COVID-19. Study at large: Sites in the United States, Italy and Spain provided acute and convalescent COVID-19 samples. T cells, B-cell-depleted T cells, or PBMCs supplied cDNA or gDNA.

Trimming left V 2 bases short and J 6 bases short, with 11 bases between. Germline V gene lookup returns CDR1 SGHDT and CDR2 YYEEEE. The CDR3 contains 13 residues. Original analysis: Estimated nucleated cell counts came from reference gene primer amplification. Data came from immunoSEQ multiplex PCR; TCRdb stores just in-frame clones and leaves some out. V, J and clone size are taken as reported in that table, and D and trimming were inferred from the DNA itself. The sample holds tens of thousands of clones, about 80% seen once. J is TRBJ1-2 and V is TRBV5-6, with D hard to call. This TCR derives from a man aged 50-59 years with active or convalescent COVID-19. Sequenced input: peripheral blood. CDR3 sequence (DNA): TGTGCCAGCAGCTTCAGGACTTTAGATGGCTACACCTTC. Protein sequence: CASSFRTLDGYTF.